Presented here are 12 T cell receptor beta chains from one specimen sequenced in a study of radiotherapy plus CTLA-4 blockade in lung cancer. Assay: immunoSEQ multiplex PCR; the TCRdb copy retains only in-frame clones and omits some. Of roughly 40,000 clones detected, approximately 79% appear once; the ten largest clones hold about 22%. Sequenced material: peripheral blood, taken from a patient treated with radiotherapy plus ipilimumab. The receptors shown here come from a human donor with non-small cell lung cancer that progressed on radiotherapy plus ipilimumab.

The chain joins TRBV7-6 to TRBJ2-5; 7 bases align to TRBD2. Germline trimming cut 6 bases from V and 4 bases from J; bases unmatched to any gene: 11. Germline V gene lookup returns CDR1 SGHVS and CDR2 FNYEAQ. The CDR3 has 15 residues. The CDR3 reads CASSQVAGFSETQYF. The CDR3, as DNA: TGTGCCAGCAGTCAAGTAGCGGGTTTTTCAGAGACCCAGTACTTC.

The chain uses TRBV7-3 and TRBJ2-7; D possibly corresponds to TRBD2 (5 bases). From germline, CDR1 is SGHTA and CDR2 FQGTGA. CDR3 length equals 13 residues. Trimming pared 2 bases from V and 3 bases from J, leaving 8 bases between. CDR3 nucleotide sequence: TGTGCCAGCAGCTTAGCTAGCCGCTACGAGCAGTACTTC. It specifies CASSLASRYEQYF.

The chain employs TRBV25-1 and TRBJ2-2; tentative D call: TRBD1 (6 bases). Per germline, CDR1 MGHDK and CDR2 SYGVNS. Trimming took 6 bases from V and 4 from J, leaving 15 bases between them. The CDR3 is made up of 15 amino acids. CDR3 region: CASRETGQGTGELFF. The CDR3, as DNA: TGTGCCAGCAGGGAAACAGGGCAGGGCACCGGGGAGCTGTTTTTT.

This chain uses TRBV5-1 with TRBJ1-2, with TRBD1 matching over 7 bases. Germline V CDR1 and CDR2: SGHRS, YFSETQ. The V gene end was trimmed by 4 bases and the J gene end by 8 bases; junction bases not matched to a gene: 17. CDR3 length: 16 residues. CDR3 nucleotide sequence: TGCGCCAGCAGCACCCGAGGGGGGACAGATCTCGGAGGCTACACCTTC. Translation gives CASSTRGGTDLGGYTF.

CDR3 amino acids: CASSEPGQETQYF. The CDR3 region has the DNA TGTGCCAGCAGTGAGCCGGGGCAAGAGACCCAGTACTTC. The chain combines TRBV6-1 with TRBJ2-5; perhaps TRBD2 as D (5 bases). The CDR3 is 13 amino acids. V lost 3 bases to trimming and J lost 2 bases, with 7 bases between them. Germline values: CDR1 MNHNS, CDR2 SASEGT.

In its sample, this clone was seen a few times. In nucleotides, the CDR3 is TGTGCCAGCAGCCCCCCTGGCGGAGCGGCTATAGTCAGTGAGCAGTTCTTC. Translating it yields CASSPPGGAAIVSEQFF. The V call is TRBV14, the J call TRBJ2-1; D possibly corresponds to TRBD2 (5 bases). Germline V gene lookup returns CDR1 SGHDN and CDR2 FVKESK. The ends were cut back, 4 bases at V and 9 bases at J, with 25 bases in the middle. The length of the CDR3 is 17 residues.

This sequence joins TRBV6-1 and TRBJ1-4; 7 bases are a match to TRBD1. Germline CDR1 and CDR2: MNHNS and SASEGT. V gave up 6 bases and J gave up 10 bases; unmatched junction bases: 8. The CDR3 is 13 amino acids. The CDR3 DNA reads TGTGCCAGCAGGGACCGACAGGGCGGAAAACTGTTTTTT. It is translated as CASRDRQGGKLFF.

This clone was counted between two and nine times. The chain links TRBV2 to TRBJ1-6; 7 bases align to TRBD1. This CDR3 region has 15 residues. The V and J ends lost 1 base and 6 bases, in that order; junction bases with no gene match: 3. Germline V CDR1 and CDR2: SNHLY, FYNNEI. The DNA of the CDR3 is TGTGCCAGCAGTGAAGAATACAGGGGTAATTCACCCCTCCACTTT. Translated, it gives CASSEEYRGNSPLHF.

J is TRBJ2-1 and V is TRBV7-9; the match to TRBD1 covers 8 bases. Germline V gives CDR1 SEHNR, CDR2 FQNEAQ (reference sequence). The V gene end was trimmed by 2 bases and the J gene end by 5 bases; junction bases not matched to a gene: 11. The CDR3 is made up of 17 amino acids. The CDR3 is CASSLNSGTGVHNEQFF. CDR3 sequence (DNA): TGTGCCAGCAGCTTAAACTCCGGGACAGGAGTCCACAATGAGCAGTTCTTC.

This clone showed up just a few times. The rearrangement uses TRBV7-2 and TRBJ1-1; D call uncertain. Deletions cut 5 bases from V and 4 bases from J, with 11 bases between. Germline lookup yields CDR1 SGHTA and CDR2 FQGNSA. There are 13 residues in the CDR3. The CDR3 nucleotides are TGTGCCAGCAGCCTACCCCCGGGCACTGAAGCTTTCTTT. As protein: CASSLPPGTEAFF.

The chain is built from TRBV4-3 and TRBJ1-6; D possibly corresponds to TRBD1 (6 bases). CDR1 LGHNA and CDR2 YSLEER come from the germline V gene. The CDR3 is 15 residues long. V lost 4 bases and J 4 bases, leaving 11 bases between the germline ends. CDR3 nucleotide sequence: TGCGCCAGCAGCCCATACGGGACATATAATTCACCCCTCCACTTT. It translates to CASSPYGTYNSPLHF.

With respect to this clone: The junction does not match germline at one end; this may be a read error. Different DNA sequences within this sample yield the same CDR3. In nucleotides, the CDR3 is TGCGCCAGCAGCCAAGGAGAGGGCCGGGTAGGCTACACCTTC. It is translated as CASSQGEGRVGYTF. The chain employs TRBV7-3 and TRBJ1-2; D not certain. The CDR3 contains 14 residues. From germline, CDR1 is SGHTA and CDR2 FQGTGA.